The next 24 T cell receptor beta chains were all read from a single sample in a study of cytomegalovirus exposure and HLA in healthy donors. Researchers ran the PCR with 60 Vbeta and 13 Jbeta primers. Sequencing was performed with immunoSEQ multiplex PCR; in TCRdb, only in-frame clones are kept and a portion is missing. Of 180,000 or so clones in the sample, roughly 90% were seen once. Sequencing was performed on PBMCs. The receptors come from a woman aged 25 to 39 in good health and CMV-seronegative.

This chain connects TRBV6-5 to TRBJ2-7; D gene uncertain. The CDR3 spans 12 residues. Per the germline V gene, CDR1 is MNHEY and CDR2 is SVGAGI. Trimming removed 5 bases from V and 6 bases from J, with 11 bases in between. CDR3 bases: TGTGCCAGCAGTAGCCGTTTCGGCGAGCAGTACTTC. This encodes CASSSRFGEQYF.

V and J are TRBV6-5 and TRBJ2-6; 8 bases are a match to TRBD1. The CDR3 length is 15 residues. Germline V gene lookup returns CDR1 MNHEY and CDR2 SVGAGI. V dropped 5 bases and J dropped 2; count of bases not matched to a gene: 2. The CDR3 protein is CASSKQGAGANVLTF. The CDR3 DNA follows: TGTGCCAGCAGTAAACAGGGGGCTGGGGCCAACGTCCTGACTTTC.

The gene calls are TRBV7-9 and TRBJ2-7; possibly TRBD2 for D (5 bases). The ends were cut back, 5 bases at V and 3 bases at J, with 11 bases in the middle. The germline V gene encodes CDR1 SEHNR and CDR2 FQNEAQ (reference sequence). The CDR3 length is 13 residues. CDR3 protein: CASSQNAGYEQYF. For the CDR3, the DNA is TGTGCCAGCAGCCAAAACGCGGGCTACGAGCAGTACTTC. The full variable domain, with the rest looked up from reference TRBV7-9 and TRBJ2-7, is DTGVSQNPRHKITKRGQNVTFRCDPISEHNRLYWYRQTLGQGPEFLTYFQNEAQLEKSRLLSDRFSAERPKGSFSTLEIQRTEQGDSAMYLCASSQNAGYEQYFGPGTRLTVT.

This clone has only a few counts. The chain's CDR3 is CASSGDRESSGNTIYF. CDR3 nucleotides: TGTGCCAGCAGTGGGGACCGGGAGAGCTCTGGAAACACCATATATTTT. The J gene is TRBJ1-3, the V gene TRBV2, with a tentative D call TRBD1 (5 bases). CDR1 is SNHLY, CDR2 FYNNEI, per germline. The V gene lost 4 bases and the J gene lost 0 bases, with 13 bases spanning the gap. The CDR3 has 16 residues.

The chain couples TRBV5-1 to TRBJ1-1, with TRBD1 matching over 8 bases. After removal of 3 bases from V and 4 bases from J, the junction contained 11 bases not matched to a gene. The germline V gene encodes CDR1 SGHRS and CDR2 YFSETQ. This CDR3 has 16 residues. CDR3: CASSWRPGTGSTEAFF. DNA for the CDR3: TGCGCCAGCAGCTGGCGGCCCGGGACAGGTAGCACTGAAGCTTTCTTT.

This clone was observed a single time. The chain is built from TRBV9 and TRBJ2-1; TRBD2 aligns across 8 bases. This CDR3 is 16 amino acids long. Unmatched junction bases numbered 13, after V lost 3 bases and J lost 8 bases. Germline V lookup: CDR1 SGDLS, CDR2 YYNGEE. CDR3 loop: CASSARTSIRFDEQFF. The CDR3 DNA reads TGTGCCAGCAGCGCAAGGACTAGCATCAGATTCGATGAGCAGTTCTTC.

Concerning this clone itself: One junction end disagrees with the germline gene, perhaps due to a read error. The rearrangement joins TRBV5-1 to TRBJ1-2; possibly TRBD1 for D (5 bases). Germline V gene data show CDR1 as SGHRS and CDR2 as YFSETQ. This CDR3 spans 14 amino acids. The CDR3 sequence is CASSPDRRDYVYTF. For the CDR3, the DNA is TGCGCCAGCAGCCCCGACAGAAGGGACTATGTCTACACCTTC.

CDR3: CASDPRGNSQPQHF. The DNA of the CDR3 is TGTGCCAGCGACCCCAGGGGTAATAGTCAGCCCCAGCATTTT. The chain couples TRBV28 to TRBJ1-5, with a tentative D call TRBD1 (6 bases). The germline gives CDR1 MDHEN, CDR2 SYDVKM. The CDR3 has 14 residues. Between the trimmed V and J ends, which lost 8 bases and 6 bases, there was a span of 17 bases.

This chain connects TRBV6-5 to TRBJ2-1; TRBD1 matches 9 bases. There are 14 residues in the CDR3. Trimming took 5 bases from V and 3 from J; bases not matched to a gene: 2. Germline V gene data show CDR1 as MNHEY and CDR2 as SVGAGI. CDR3 sequence: CASSGDRVYNEQFF. DNA of the CDR3: TGTGCCAGCAGTGGGGACAGGGTCTACAATGAGCAGTTCTTC.

Only one count was recorded for this clone. V gene TRBV7-6 combines with J gene TRBJ2-7; 9 bases are shared with TRBD2. The J segment lost 3 bases and the V segment lost 5 bases, leaving 17 bases of the junction unmatched. The CDR3 covers 18 residues. CDR1 and CDR2 from the germline V gene are SGHVS and FNYEAQ. The CDR3 here is CASSRALAGTPGGYEQYF. CDR3 DNA: TGTGCCAGCAGCCGCGCCCTAGCGGGGACCCCGGGGGGCTACGAGCAGTACTTC.

The CDR3 nucleotides read TGTGCCAGCAGTTACGCGGGGGGAGAGACCCAGTACTTC. This gives the protein CASSYAGGETQYF. This chain connects TRBV6-5 to TRBJ2-5; TRBD2 agrees at 8 bases. Trimming took 2 bases from V and 4 from J; bases not matched to a gene: 0. This CDR3 is 13 amino acids long. Germline V gene sequence: CDR1 MNHEY, CDR2 SVGAGI.

Here the CDR3 DNA reads TGTGCCAGCAACCAGGGACTACGCACCGGGGAGCTGTTTTTT. Residues: CASNQGLRTGELFF. The gene calls are TRBV2 and TRBJ2-2, with TRBD2 matching over 7 bases. The V segment lost 7 bases and the J segment 4 bases; nucleotides outside the gene matches: 6. This CDR3 comprises 14 residues. CDR1 is SNHLY, CDR2 FYNNEI, per germline. The whole variable domain, remainder taken from reference TRBV2 and TRBJ2-2, is EPEVTQTPSHQVTQMGQEVILRCVPISNHLYFYWYRQILGQKVEFLVSFYNNEISEKSEIFDDQFSVERPDGSNFTLKIRSTKLEDSAMYFCASNQGLRTGELFFGEGSRLTVL.

This chain uses TRBV5-5 with TRBJ1-1; TRBD1 might be the D (5 bases). CDR1 and CDR2 from the germline V gene are SGHKS and YYEKEE (reference sequence). V lost 5 bases and J 1 base, leaving 18 bases between the germline ends. The CDR3 runs to 16 residues. The CDR3 loop reads CASSEYRGGRNTEAFF. The CDR3 nucleotides read TGTGCCAGCAGTGAGTACCGGGGGGGGAGGAACACTGAAGCTTTCTTT.

In nucleotides, the CDR3 is TGTGCCAGCAGTTCGGGACAGGGTAATCAGCCCCAGCATTTT. Translation gives CASSSGQGNQPQHF. The chain has TRBV6-5 and TRBJ1-5, with 9 bases lining up with TRBD1. The CDR3 is 14 amino acids. Germline loops: CDR1 MNHEY, CDR2 SVGAGI. Trimming at V came to 4 bases and at J to 4 bases, leaving 2 bases not matched to a gene.

This clone was seen a handful of times. The rearrangement joins TRBV28 to TRBJ1-2; TRBD1 matches 9 bases. V lost 5 bases to trimming and J lost 4 bases; unmatched junction nucleotides: 8. This CDR3 is built from 15 residues. Germline V lookup: CDR1 MDHEN, CDR2 SYDVKM. In nucleotides, the CDR3 is TGTGCCAGCAGTCTTGACAGGGGGGGCAGCTATGGCTACACCTTC. Its protein product is CASSLDRGGSYGYTF.

This chain connects TRBV21-1 to TRBJ1-2. TRBV21-1 is listed as a pseudogene. The CDR3 runs to 16 residues. CDR3 nucleotide sequence: TGTGCCAGCAGCGGCCATAGGCGGGGGATTCGGTATGGCTACACCTTC. This encodes CASSGHRRGIRYGYTF.

The V and J genes are TRBV2 and TRBJ2-5; D is undetermined. The CDR3 totals 13 residues. The germline gives CDR1 SNHLY, CDR2 FYNNEI. V lost 7 bases and J lost 5, with 14 bases in between. In DNA, the CDR3 is TGTGCCAGCACAGGCTACCGCAGGGAGACCCAGTACTTC. Its translation is CASTGYRRETQYF.

The chain is built from TRBV2 and TRBJ1-5; TRBD1 agrees at 9 bases. This CDR3 contains 14 residues. Germline V CDR1 and CDR2: SNHLY, FYNNEI. J lost 3 bases, V lost 6 bases, and 3 bases had no gene match. DNA of the CDR3: TGTGCCAGCAGCAGGGACAGGGTCAATCAGCCCCAGCATTTT. Protein product: CASSRDRVNQPQHF.

The chain joins TRBV25-1 to TRBJ2-1; weak D call: TRBD2 (6 bases). The CDR3 spans 15 residues. With 2 bases removed from V and 4 bases from J, the gap between germline ends came to 12 bases. The germline V gene encodes CDR1 MGHDK and CDR2 SYGVNS. The chain's CDR3 is CASSEAGRIYNEQFF. The CDR3 DNA follows: TGTGCCAGCAGTGAAGCGGGAAGGATATACAATGAGCAGTTCTTC.

This chain joins TRBV6-1 and TRBJ1-1; D is perhaps TRBD1 (6 bases). Per the germline V gene, CDR1 is MNHNS and CDR2 is SASEGT. Deletions cut 4 bases from V and 0 bases from J, with 9 bases between. This CDR3 comprises 14 residues. The CDR3 coding sequence is TGTGCCAGCAGTGCAGACAGGCTGAACACTGAAGCTTTCTTT. It codes for CASSADRLNTEAFF.

The DNA of the CDR3 is TGTGCCAGCAGCCTCCTGGGGAGCGGGCGCACAGATACGCAGTATTTT. Protein: CASSLLGSGRTDTQYF. The V call is TRBV4-2, the J call TRBJ2-3; possibly TRBD2 for D (6 bases). CDR1 and CDR2 (germline): LGHNA, YNFKEQ. The CDR3 is 16 residues long. The V gene lost 4 bases and the J gene lost 1 base, with 15 bases spanning the gap.

The J gene is TRBJ2-7, the V gene TRBV28; the match to TRBD2 covers 8 bases. CDR1 and CDR2 (germline): MDHEN, SYDVKM. V lost 6 bases to trimming and J lost 2 bases; unmatched junction nucleotides: 3. The CDR3 length is 13 residues. CDR3 sequence (DNA): TGTGCCAGCAGGTCGGGGGGGCCCTACGAGCAGTACTTC. It is translated as CASRSGGPYEQYF.

J is TRBJ1-1 and V is TRBV6-6; 8 bases align to TRBD1. CDR3 size: 12 residues. Germline values: CDR1 MNHNY, CDR2 SVGAGI (reference sequence). Trimming removed 7 bases from V and 8 bases from J; junction bases left unmatched: 6. This chain's CDR3 is CASIRTGPEAFF. The CDR3 DNA is TGTGCCAGCATCCGGACAGGGCCCGAAGCTTTCTTT.

The chain is built from TRBV29-1 and TRBJ2-3; a possible D gene is TRBD1 (6 bases). Germline V gene lookup returns CDR1 SQVTM and CDR2 ANQGSEA. This CDR3 has 13 residues. Deletions cut 5 bases from V and 3 bases from J, with 12 bases between. DNA for the CDR3: TGCAGCGTTTTTGGACAGCCAACAGATACGCAGTATTTT. Translating gives CSVFGQPTDTQYF.